Here is one TCR beta chain with its context. Its matching antigen is unknown. This entry is derived from a study of Graves' ophthalmopathy and Graves' hyperthyroidism. Overall study findings and caveats: Among expanded thyroid clonotypes above 0.001 frequency, most also occurred in blood. Both an approximately 71% sensitivity and an approximately 72% specificity characterized the model's predictions of ophthalmopathy progression.

It was on clinical symptoms, serum thyroxine, TRAb, thyroid ultrasound and orbital computed tomography that diagnosis relied. Trimming took 6 bases from V and 0 from J; bases not matched to a gene: 6. The length of the CDR3 is 15 residues. Amplification from RNA transcripts yielded the TCR beta CDR3 regions. Second-round multiplex PCR came after a first-round RT-PCR that employed HTBI primers. TCRdb fed the multiplex PCR reads into MiXCR, producing one record per CDR3 protein. Counted here are around 1.1 million distinct CDR3 sequences, around a third occurring once; the ten biggest clones make up 11%.

The clonotype originates from an adult man with Graves' hyperthyroidism. The chain recombines TRBV12-3 or TRBV12-4 with TRBJ2-7; 9 nucleotides match TRBD2. The sample comprised peripheral blood or thyroid tissue (not recorded which). The CDR3 is CASRARAGGSYEQYF. Here the CDR3 DNA reads TGTGCCAGCAGGGCCAGAGCGGGAGGCTCCTACGAGCAGTACTTC.